This TCR beta chain was sequenced during a study of cytomegalovirus exposure and HLA in healthy donors. V was trimmed by 3 bases and J by 2 bases, leaving 11 bases between them. Per germline, CDR1 SEHNR and CDR2 FQNEAQ (reference sequence). CDR3 length: 14 residues. PCR primers comprised 60 Vbeta and 13 Jbeta primers. Some clones are missing from TCRdb's copy, which holds only in-frame ones; the method was immunoSEQ multiplex PCR. This repertoire comprises 200,000 or so clones; its ten largest clones make up 1.1%. The specimen sequenced was PBMCs. This TCR was sampled from a girl between 2 and 10 years old in good health and CMV-seropositive. This chain links TRBV7-9 with TRBJ2-7; a weak D match, TRBD1 (5 bases). Written as DNA, the CDR3 is TGTGCCAGCAGCTTCGCAGGGTACACCTACGAGCAGTACTTC. It is translated as CASSFAGYTYEQYF.